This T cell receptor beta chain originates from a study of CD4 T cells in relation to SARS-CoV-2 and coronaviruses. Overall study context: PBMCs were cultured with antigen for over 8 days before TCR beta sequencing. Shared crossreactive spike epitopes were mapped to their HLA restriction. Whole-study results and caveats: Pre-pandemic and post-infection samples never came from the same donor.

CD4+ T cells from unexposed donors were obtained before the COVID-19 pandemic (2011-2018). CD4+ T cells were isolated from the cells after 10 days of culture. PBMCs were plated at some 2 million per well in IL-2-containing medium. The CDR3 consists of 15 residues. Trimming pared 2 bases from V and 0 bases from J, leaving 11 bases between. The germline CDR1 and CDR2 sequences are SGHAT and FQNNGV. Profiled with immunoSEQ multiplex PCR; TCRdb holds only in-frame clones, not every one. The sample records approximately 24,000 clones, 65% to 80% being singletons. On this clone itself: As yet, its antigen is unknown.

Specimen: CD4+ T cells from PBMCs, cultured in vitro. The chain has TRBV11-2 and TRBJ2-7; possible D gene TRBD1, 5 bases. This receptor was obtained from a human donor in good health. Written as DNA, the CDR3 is TGTGCCAGCAGCTTACAGGGCGGAAGCTCCTACGAGCAGTACTTC. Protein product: CASSLQGGSSYEQYF.